A selection of T cell receptor beta chains follows, all from one sample in a study of beta chain features in type 1 diabetes. This table comes from immunoSEQ multiplex PCR, and its TCRdb copy is limited to in-frame clones, with some not included. The table has approximately 730,000 clones, around an eighth seen once. Sequenced: naive CD4+ T cells from blood. Receptor source: a young man with type 1 diabetes. The CDR3 runs from the conserved cysteine through the conserved F or W. The D gene is left open where the match is weak. Rows give clone size only sometimes, using once, few, many, or a class for an expanded clone.

>TRBV9|few|NA|TRBJ2-1
TGTGCCAGCAGCGTAGATTTAGCTGTCGATGAGCAGTTCTTC
CASSVDLAVDEQFF
>TRBV7-2|few|NA|TRBJ2-5
TGTGCCAGCAGCCTCCTCCCTCTGGAGACCCAGTACTTC
CASSLLPLETQYF
>TRBV5-1|NA|NA|TRBJ1-4
TGCGCCAGCAGCCAGGGACAAGCTAATGAAAAACTGTTTTTT
CASSQGQANEKLFF
>TRBV11-2|few|NA|TRBJ2-3
TGTGCCAGCAGCCAAGCGAGTGGGTCGGATACGCAGTATTTT
CASSQASGSDTQYF
>TRBV7-9|few|NA|TRBJ1-1
TGTGCCAGCAGCCGGGACTCTGAGGTGGCTTTCTTT
CASSRDSEVAFF
>TRBV4-1|few|NA|TRBJ1-6
TGCGCCAGCAGCCAAGAAGCATCCTCACCCCTCCACTTT
CASSQEASSPLHF
>TRBV5-4|few|NA|TRBJ2-3
TGTGCCAGCAGCTTATCCGGGGGCACAGATACGCAGTATTTT
CASSLSGGTDTQYF
>TRBV28|once|NA|TRBJ2-7
TGTGCCAGCAGCGGACATCCGGACTACGAGCAGTACTTC
CASSGHPDYEQYF
>TRBV7-2|few|NA|TRBJ1-1
TGTGCCAGCAGCCGTGACAGCCTGGGTGAAGCTTTCTTT
CASSRDSLGEAFF
>TRBV10-3|few|NA|TRBJ2-5
TGTGCCATCAGTGAGGGGACGGCTGAAGAGACCCAGTACTTC
CAISEGTAEETQYF
>TRBV4-2|NA|TRBD1|TRBJ1-2
TGTGCCAGCAGCCCGACGACAGGGTGGGTCTATGGCTACACCTTC
CASSPTTGWVYGYTF
>TRBV7-9|NA|NA|TRBJ1-5
TGTGCCAGCAGCTTAGGGAGCCAAGATCAGCCCCAGCATTTT
CASSLGSQDQPQHF
>TRBV6-5|NA|NA|TRBJ1-1
TGTGCCAGCAGTCGGCTACAGGCGACGAACACTGAAGCTTTCTTT
CASSRLQATNTEAFF
>TRBV7-9|few|NA|TRBJ2-3
TGTGCCAGCAGCCTCGGCGGGGTATCCTTTAGCACAGATACGCAGTATTTT
CASSLGGVSFSTDTQYF
>TRBV10-3|few|TRBD1|TRBJ2-6
TGTGCCATCACCGCCTCTGTGACAGGGAGCTCTGGGGCCAACGTCCTGACTTTC
CAITASVTGSSGANVLTF
>TRBV6-5|NA|TRBD1|TRBJ2-2
TGTGCCAGCAGCACAACAGGGGCGAACACCGGGGAGCTGTTTTTT
CASSTTGANTGELFF
>TRBV2|NA|NA|TRBJ1-1
TGTGCCAGCAGTGAAATCGGGGTCACTGAAGCTTTCTTT
CASSEIGVTEAFF
>TRBV25-1|NA|NA|TRBJ1-2
TGTGCCAGCAGTGAACGGACAGAAACTAACTATGGCTACACCTTC
CASSERTETNYGYTF
>TRBV29-1|NA|NA|TRBJ1-1
TGCAGCGTTGAAGGGGAGGGATCCAACACTGAAGCTTTCTTT
CSVEGEGSNTEAFF
>TRBV29-1|few|NA|TRBJ2-7
TGCAGCGCCGGCGGAGGAATGGTCTGGGGAGACGAGCAGTACTTC
CSAGGGMVWGDEQYF
>TRBV28|NA|NA|TRBJ2-1
TGTGCCAGCAGTTTGGGGCAAATTCTTGAGCAGTTCTTC
CASSLGQILEQFF
>TRBV6-1|few|TRBD1|TRBJ1-2
TGTGCCAGCAGTGGACAGGGCTATGGCTACACCTTC
CASSGQGYGYTF
>TRBV18|NA|TRBD1|TRBJ1-2
TGTGCCAGCTCCCTAGGACAGGGAGCTAACTATGGCTACACCTTC
CASSLGQGANYGYTF
>TRBV30|few|NA|TRBJ1-4
TGTGCCTGGAGTGTAAGCGAAAAACTGTTTTTT
CAWSVSEKLFF
>TRBV10-2|few|NA|TRBJ2-7
TGCGCCAGCTCTACGGGGCCAGAGCAGTACTTC
CASSTGPEQYF
>TRBV28|NA|NA|TRBJ1-2
TGTGCCAGCAGTTCACCTTCCGGGGGGTTGAATGGCTACACCTTC
CASSSPSGGLNGYTF